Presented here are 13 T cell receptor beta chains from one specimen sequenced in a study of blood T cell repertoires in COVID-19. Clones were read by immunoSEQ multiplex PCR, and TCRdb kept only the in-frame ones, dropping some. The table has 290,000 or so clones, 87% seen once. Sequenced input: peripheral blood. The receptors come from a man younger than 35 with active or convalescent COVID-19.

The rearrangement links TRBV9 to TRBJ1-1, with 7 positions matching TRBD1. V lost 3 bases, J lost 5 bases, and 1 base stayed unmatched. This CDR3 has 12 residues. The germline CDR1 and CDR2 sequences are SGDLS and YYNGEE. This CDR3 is CASSGGQTEAFF. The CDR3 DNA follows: TGTGCCAGCAGCGGGGGACAGACTGAAGCTTTCTTT. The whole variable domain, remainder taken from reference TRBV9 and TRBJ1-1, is DSGVTQTPKHLITATGQRVTLRCSPRSGDLSVYWYQQSLDQGLQFLIQYYNGEERAKGNILERFSAQQFPDLHSELNLSSLELGDSALYFCASSGGQTEAFFGQGTRLTVV.

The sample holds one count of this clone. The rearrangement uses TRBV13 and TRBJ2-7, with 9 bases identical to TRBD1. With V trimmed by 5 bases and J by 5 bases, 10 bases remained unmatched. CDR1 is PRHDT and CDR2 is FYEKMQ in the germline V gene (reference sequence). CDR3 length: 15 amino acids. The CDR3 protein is CASSGGGQGVNEQYF. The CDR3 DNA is TGTGCCAGCAGCGGAGGGGGACAGGGTGTGAACGAGCAGTACTTC.

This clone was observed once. In nucleotides, the CDR3 is TGTGCCATCGGACAGACTAGCCCCTCGGGCAATGAGCAGTTCTTC. It specifies CAIGQTSPSGNEQFF. The chain employs TRBV10-3 and TRBJ2-1; possible D gene TRBD2, 7 bases. CDR3 length: 15 amino acids. The V end was cut by 8 bases, the J end by 6 bases, with 20 bases between. Germline CDR1 and CDR2: ENHRY and SYGVKD.

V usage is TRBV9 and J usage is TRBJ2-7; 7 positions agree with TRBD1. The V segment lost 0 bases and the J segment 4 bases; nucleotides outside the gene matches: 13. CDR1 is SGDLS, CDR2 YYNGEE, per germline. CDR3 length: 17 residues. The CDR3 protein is CASSVEPVLAGGYEQYF. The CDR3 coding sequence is TGTGCCAGCAGCGTAGAACCCGTGCTAGCAGGGGGTTACGAGCAGTACTTC.

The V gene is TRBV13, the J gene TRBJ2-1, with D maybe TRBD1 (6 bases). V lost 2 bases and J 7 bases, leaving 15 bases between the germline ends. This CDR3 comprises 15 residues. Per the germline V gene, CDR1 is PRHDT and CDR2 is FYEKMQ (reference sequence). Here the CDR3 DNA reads TGTGCCAGCAGCTTAAGACCCAGGGGAGATAATGAGCAGTTCTTC. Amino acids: CASSLRPRGDNEQFF.

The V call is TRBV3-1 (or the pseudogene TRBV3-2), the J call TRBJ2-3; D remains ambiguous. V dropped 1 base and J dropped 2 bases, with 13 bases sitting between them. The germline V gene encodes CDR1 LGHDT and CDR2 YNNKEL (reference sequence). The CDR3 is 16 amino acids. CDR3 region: CASSQGSLDDTDTQYF. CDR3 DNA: TGTGCCAGCAGCCAAGGGTCCCTAGACGACACAGATACGCAGTATTTT.

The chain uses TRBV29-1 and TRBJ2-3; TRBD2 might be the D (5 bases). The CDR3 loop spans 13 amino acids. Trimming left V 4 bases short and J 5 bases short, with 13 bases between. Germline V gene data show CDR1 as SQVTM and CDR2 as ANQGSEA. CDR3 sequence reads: CSVVLAWKDTQYF. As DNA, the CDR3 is TGCAGCGTTGTATTAGCGTGGAAAGATACGCAGTATTTT.

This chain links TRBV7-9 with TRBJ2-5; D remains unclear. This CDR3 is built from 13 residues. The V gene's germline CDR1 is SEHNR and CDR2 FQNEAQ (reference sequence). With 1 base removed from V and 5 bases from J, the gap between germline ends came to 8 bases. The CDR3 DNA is TGTGCCAGCAGCTTAGTCCCCTTGGAGACCCAGTACTTC. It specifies CASSLVPLETQYF.

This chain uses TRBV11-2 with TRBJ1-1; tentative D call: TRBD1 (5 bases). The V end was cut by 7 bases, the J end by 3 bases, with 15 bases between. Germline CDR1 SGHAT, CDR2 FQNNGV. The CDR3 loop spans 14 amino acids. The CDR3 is CASTLIAGDTEAFF. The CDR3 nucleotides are TGTGCCAGCACCCTAATCGCGGGGGACACTGAAGCTTTCTTT.

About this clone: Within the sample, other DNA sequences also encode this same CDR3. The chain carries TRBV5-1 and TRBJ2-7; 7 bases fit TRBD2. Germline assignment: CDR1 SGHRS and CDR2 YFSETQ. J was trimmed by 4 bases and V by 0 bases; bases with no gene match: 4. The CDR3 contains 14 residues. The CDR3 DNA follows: TGCGCCAGCAGCTTGGCTAGCGGTGGTTACGAGCAGTACTTC. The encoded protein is CASSLASGGYEQYF.

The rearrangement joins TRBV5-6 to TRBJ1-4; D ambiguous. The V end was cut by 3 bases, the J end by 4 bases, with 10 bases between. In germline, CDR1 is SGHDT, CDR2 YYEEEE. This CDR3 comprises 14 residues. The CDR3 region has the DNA TGTGCCAGCAGCTATACAGTGCTTAATGAAAAACTGTTTTTT. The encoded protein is CASSYTVLNEKLFF.

The CDR3 sequence: CASSLQGPYSNQPQHF. The CDR3, as DNA: TGTGCCAGCAGTCTACAGGGTCCCTATAGCAATCAGCCCCAGCATTTT. V gene TRBV27 combines with J gene TRBJ1-5, with D possibly matching TRBD1 (6 bases). Trimming pared 5 bases from V and 0 bases from J, leaving 14 bases between. Germline CDR1 reads MNHEY; CDR2 reads SMNVEV (reference sequence). The CDR3 extends over 16 amino acids.

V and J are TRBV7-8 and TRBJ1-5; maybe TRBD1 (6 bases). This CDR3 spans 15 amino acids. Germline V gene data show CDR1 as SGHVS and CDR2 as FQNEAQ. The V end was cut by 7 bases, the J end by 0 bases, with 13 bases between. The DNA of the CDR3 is TGTGCCAGCACCCGGACAGAACTTAGCAATCAGCCCCAGCATTTT. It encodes CASTRTELSNQPQHF.